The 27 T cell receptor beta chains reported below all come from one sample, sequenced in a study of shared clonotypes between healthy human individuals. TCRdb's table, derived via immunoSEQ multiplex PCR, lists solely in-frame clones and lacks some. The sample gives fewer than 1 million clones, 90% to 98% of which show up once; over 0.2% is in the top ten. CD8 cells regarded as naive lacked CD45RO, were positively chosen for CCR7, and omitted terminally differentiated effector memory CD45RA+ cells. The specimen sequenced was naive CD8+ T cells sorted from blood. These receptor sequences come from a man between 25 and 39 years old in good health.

The CDR3 spells CASMGVVRDGYTF. CDR3 bases: TGTGCCAGCATGGGGGTGGTAAGGGATGGCTACACCTTC. This chain links TRBV27 with TRBJ1-2, with D possibly matching TRBD1 (5 bases). The length of the CDR3 is 13 residues. V lost 7 bases, J lost 6 bases, and 15 bases lay in between. Per the germline V gene, CDR1 is MNHEY and CDR2 is SMNVEV (reference sequence).

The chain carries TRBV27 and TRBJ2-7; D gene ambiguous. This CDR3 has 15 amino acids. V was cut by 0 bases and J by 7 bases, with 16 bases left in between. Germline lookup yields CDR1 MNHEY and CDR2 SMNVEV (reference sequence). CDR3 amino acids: CASSLSVQALWEQYF. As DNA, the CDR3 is TGTGCCAGCAGTTTATCGGTTCAGGCCCTTTGGGAGCAGTACTTC.

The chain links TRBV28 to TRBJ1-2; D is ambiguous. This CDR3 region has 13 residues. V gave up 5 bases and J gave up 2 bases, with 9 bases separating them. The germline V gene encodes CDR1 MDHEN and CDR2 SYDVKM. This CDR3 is CASSGGDNYGYTF. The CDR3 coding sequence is TGTGCCAGCAGTGGAGGCGACAACTATGGCTACACCTTC.

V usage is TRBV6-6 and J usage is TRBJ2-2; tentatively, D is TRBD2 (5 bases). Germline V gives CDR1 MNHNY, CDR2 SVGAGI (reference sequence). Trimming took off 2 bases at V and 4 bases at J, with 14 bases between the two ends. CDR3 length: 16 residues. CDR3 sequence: CASSYIAGEPTGELFF. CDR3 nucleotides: TGTGCCAGCAGTTACATTGCCGGGGAACCCACCGGGGAGCTGTTTTTT.

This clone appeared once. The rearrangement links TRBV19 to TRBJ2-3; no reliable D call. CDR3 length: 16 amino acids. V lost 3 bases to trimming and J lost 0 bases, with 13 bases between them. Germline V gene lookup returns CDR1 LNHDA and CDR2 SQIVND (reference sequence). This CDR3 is CASSIRTRSSTDTQYF. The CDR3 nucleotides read TGTGCCAGTAGTATCCGGACCAGATCTAGCACAGATACGCAGTATTTT.

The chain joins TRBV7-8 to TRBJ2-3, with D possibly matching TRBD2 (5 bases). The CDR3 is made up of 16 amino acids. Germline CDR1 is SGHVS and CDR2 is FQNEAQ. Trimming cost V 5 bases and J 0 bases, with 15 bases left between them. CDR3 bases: TGTGCCAGCAGCCTCAACCGGGGTCCGAGCACAGATACGCAGTATTTT. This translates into CASSLNRGPSTDTQYF.

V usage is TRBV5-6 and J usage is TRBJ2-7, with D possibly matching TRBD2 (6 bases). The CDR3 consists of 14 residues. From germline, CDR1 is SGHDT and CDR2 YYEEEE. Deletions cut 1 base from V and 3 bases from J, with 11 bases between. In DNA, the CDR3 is TGTGCCAGCAGCTTGAGTTACGGGGGCTACGAGCAGTACTTC. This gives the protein CASSLSYGGYEQYF.

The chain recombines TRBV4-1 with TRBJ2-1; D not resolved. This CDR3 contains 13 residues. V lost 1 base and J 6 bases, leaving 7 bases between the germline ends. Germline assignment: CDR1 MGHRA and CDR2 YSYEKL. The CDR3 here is CASSQVELNEQFF. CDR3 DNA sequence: TGCGCCAGCAGCCAAGTGGAGCTCAATGAGCAGTTCTTC.

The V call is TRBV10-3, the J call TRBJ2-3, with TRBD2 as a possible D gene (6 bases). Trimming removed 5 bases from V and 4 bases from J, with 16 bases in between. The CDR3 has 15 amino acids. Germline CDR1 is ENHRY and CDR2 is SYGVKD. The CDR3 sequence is CAISPGLSPPDTQYF. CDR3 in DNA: TGTGCCATCAGTCCGGGACTCTCCCCCCCAGATACGCAGTATTTT.

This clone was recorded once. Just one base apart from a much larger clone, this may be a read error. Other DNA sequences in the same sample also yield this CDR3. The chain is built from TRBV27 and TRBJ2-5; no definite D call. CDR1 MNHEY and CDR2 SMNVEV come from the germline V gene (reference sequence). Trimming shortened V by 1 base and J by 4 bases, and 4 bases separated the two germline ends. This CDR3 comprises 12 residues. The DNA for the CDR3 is TGTGCCAGCAGTTTATTGGGAGAGACCCAGTACTTC. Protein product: CASSLLGETQYF.

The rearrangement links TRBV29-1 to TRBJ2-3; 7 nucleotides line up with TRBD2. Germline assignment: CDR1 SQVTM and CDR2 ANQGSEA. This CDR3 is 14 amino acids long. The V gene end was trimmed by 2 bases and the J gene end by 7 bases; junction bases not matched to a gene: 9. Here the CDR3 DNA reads TGCAGCGTTGAATGGCGGGAGCCCTCCTATACGCAGTATTTT. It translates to CSVEWREPSYTQYF.

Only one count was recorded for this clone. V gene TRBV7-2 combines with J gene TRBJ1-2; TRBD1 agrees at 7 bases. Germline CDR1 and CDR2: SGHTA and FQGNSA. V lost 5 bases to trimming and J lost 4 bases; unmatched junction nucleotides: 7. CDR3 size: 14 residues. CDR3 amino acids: CASSPSGGVYGYTF. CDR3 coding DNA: TGTGCCAGCAGCCCCTCAGGGGGAGTCTATGGCTACACCTTC. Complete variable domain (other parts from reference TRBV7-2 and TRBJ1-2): GAGVSQSPSNKVTEKGKDVELRCDPISGHTALYWYRQSLGQGLEFLIYFQGNSAPDKSGLPSDRFSAERTGGSVSTLTIQRTQQEDSAVYLCASSPSGGVYGYTFGSGTRLTVV.

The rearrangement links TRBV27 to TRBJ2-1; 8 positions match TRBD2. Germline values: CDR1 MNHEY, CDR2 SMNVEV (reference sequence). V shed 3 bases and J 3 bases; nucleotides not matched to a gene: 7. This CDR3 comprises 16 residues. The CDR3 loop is CASSFGLAGIYNEQFF. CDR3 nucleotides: TGTGCCAGCAGTTTCGGGCTAGCGGGCATCTACAATGAGCAGTTCTTC.

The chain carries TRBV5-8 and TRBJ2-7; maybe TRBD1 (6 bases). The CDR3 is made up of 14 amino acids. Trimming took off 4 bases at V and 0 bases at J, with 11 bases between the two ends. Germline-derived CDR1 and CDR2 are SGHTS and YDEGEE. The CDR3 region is CASSITGPSYEQYF. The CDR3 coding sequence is TGTGCCAGCAGCATAACAGGGCCCTCCTACGAGCAGTACTTC.

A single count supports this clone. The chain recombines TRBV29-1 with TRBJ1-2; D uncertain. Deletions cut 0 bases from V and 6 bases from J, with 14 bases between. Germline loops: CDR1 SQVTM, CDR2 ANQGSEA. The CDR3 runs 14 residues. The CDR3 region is CSVEDPPPLNGYTF. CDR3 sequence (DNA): TGCAGCGTTGAAGATCCCCCACCCCTTAATGGCTACACCTTC.

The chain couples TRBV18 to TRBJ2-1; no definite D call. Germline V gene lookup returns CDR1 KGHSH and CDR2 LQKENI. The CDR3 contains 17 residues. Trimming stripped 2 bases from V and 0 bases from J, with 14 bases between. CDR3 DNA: TGTGCCAGCTCACCATGGAATGGTCTTGGCTCCTACAATGAGCAGTTCTTC. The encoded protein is CASSPWNGLGSYNEQFF.

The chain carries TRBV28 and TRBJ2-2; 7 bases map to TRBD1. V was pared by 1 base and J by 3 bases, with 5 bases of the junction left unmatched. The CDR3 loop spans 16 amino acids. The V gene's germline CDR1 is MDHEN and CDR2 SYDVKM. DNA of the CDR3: TGTGCCAGCAGTTTATTAACAGGGGAATACACCGGGGAGCTGTTTTTT. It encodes CASSLLTGEYTGELFF.

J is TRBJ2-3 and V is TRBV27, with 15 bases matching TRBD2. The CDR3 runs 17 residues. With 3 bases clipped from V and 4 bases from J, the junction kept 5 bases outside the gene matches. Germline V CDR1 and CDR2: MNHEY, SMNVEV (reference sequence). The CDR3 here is CASSLGTSGRRADTQYF. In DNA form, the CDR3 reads TGTGCCAGCAGTTTGGGGACTAGCGGGAGGAGGGCAGATACGCAGTATTTT.

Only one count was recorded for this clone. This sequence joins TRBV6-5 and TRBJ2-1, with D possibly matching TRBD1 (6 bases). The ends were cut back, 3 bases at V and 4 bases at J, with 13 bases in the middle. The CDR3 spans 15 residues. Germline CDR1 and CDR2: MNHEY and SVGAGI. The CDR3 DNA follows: TGTGCCAGCAGTTATCAGGGGTATGAGTACAATGAGCAGTTCTTC. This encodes CASSYQGYEYNEQFF.

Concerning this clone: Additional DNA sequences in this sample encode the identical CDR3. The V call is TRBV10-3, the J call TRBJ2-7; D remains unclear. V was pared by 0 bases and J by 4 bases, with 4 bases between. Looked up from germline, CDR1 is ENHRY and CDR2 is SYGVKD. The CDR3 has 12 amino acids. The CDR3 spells CAISESRYEQYF. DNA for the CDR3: TGTGCCATCAGTGAGTCGAGATACGAGCAGTACTTC.

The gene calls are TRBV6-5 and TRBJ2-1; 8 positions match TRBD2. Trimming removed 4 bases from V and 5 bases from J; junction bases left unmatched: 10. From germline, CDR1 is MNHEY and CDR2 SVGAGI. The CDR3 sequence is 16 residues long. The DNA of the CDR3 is TGTGCCAGCAGTTTTTCCCCTACACTAGCGGACAATGAGCAGTTCTTC. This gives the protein CASSFSPTLADNEQFF.

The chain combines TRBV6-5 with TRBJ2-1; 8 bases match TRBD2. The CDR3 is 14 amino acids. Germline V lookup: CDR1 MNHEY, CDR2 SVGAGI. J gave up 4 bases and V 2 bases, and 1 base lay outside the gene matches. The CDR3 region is CASSYTSGYNEQFF. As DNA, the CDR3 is TGTGCCAGCAGTTACACTAGCGGATACAATGAGCAGTTCTTC.

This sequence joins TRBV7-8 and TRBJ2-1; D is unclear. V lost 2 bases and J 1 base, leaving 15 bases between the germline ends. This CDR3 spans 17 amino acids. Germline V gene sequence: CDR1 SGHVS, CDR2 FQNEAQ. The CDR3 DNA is TGTGCCAGCAGCTTAAGACCGGGCCAAAGATCCTACAATGAGCAGTTCTTC. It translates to CASSLRPGQRSYNEQFF.

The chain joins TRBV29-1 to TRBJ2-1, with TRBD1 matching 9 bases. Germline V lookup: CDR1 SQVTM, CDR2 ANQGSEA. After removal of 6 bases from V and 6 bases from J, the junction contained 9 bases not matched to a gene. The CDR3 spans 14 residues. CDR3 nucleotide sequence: TGCAGCGTCCAGACTCGGGACAGGGTCAATGAGCAGTTCTTC. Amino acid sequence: CSVQTRDRVNEQFF.

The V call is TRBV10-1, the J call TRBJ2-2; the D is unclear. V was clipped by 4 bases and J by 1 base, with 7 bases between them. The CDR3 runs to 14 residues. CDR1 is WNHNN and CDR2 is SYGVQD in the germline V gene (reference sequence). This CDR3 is CASSVAQNTGELFF. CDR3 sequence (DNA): TGCGCCAGCAGTGTGGCACAGAACACCGGGGAGCTGTTTTTT.

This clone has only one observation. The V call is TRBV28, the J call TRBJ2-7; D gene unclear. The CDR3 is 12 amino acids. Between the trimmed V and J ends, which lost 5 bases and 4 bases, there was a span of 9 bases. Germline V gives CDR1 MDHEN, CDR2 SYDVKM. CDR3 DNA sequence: TGTGCCAGCAGTCGAGTGGTTTACGAGCAGTACTTC. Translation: CASSRVVYEQYF. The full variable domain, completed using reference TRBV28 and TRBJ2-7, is DVKVTQSSRYLVKRTGEKVFLECVQDMDHENMFWYRQDPGLGLRLIYFSYDVKMKEKGDIPEGYSVSREKKERFSLILESASTNQTSMYLCASSRVVYEQYFGPGTRLTVT.

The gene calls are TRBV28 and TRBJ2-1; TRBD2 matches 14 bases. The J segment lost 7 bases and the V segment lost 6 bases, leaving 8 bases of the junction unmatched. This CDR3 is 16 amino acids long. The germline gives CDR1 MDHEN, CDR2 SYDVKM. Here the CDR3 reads CASSSTSGRARNEQFF. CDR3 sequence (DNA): TGTGCCAGCAGCTCGACTAGCGGGAGGGCCAGGAATGAGCAGTTCTTC. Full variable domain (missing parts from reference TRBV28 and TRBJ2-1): DVKVTQSSRYLVKRTGEKVFLECVQDMDHENMFWYRQDPGLGLRLIYFSYDVKMKEKGDIPEGYSVSREKKERFSLILESASTNQTSMYLCASSSTSGRARNEQFFGPGTRLTVL.